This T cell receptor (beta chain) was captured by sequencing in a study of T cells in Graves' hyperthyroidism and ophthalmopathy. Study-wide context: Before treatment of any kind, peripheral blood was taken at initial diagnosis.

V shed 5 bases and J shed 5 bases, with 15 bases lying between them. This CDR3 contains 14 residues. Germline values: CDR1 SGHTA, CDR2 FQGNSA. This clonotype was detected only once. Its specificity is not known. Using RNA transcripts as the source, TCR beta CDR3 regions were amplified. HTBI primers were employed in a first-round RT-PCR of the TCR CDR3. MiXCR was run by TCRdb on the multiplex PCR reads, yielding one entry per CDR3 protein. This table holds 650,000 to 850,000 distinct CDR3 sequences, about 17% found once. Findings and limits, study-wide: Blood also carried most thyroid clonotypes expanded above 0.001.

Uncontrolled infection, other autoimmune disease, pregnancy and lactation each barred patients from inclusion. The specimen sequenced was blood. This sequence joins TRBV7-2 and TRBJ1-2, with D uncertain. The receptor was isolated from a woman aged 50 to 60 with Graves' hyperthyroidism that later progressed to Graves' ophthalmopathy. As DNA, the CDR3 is TGTGCCAGCAGCGAATCGGGTTCTAGTTATGGCTACACCTTC. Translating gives CASSESGSSYGYTF.